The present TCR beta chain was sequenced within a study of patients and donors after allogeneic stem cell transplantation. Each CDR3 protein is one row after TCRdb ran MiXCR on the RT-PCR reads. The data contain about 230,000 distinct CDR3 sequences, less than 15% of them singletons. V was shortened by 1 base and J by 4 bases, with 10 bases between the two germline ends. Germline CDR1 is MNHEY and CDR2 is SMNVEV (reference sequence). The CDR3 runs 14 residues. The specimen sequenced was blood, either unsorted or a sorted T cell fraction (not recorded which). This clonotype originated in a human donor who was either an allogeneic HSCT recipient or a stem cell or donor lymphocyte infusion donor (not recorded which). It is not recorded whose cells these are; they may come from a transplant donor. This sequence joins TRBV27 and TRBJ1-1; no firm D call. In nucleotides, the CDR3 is TGTGCCAGCAGTTTATTGGGGTTGGGCACTGAAGCTTTCTTT. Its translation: CASSLLGLGTEAFF.